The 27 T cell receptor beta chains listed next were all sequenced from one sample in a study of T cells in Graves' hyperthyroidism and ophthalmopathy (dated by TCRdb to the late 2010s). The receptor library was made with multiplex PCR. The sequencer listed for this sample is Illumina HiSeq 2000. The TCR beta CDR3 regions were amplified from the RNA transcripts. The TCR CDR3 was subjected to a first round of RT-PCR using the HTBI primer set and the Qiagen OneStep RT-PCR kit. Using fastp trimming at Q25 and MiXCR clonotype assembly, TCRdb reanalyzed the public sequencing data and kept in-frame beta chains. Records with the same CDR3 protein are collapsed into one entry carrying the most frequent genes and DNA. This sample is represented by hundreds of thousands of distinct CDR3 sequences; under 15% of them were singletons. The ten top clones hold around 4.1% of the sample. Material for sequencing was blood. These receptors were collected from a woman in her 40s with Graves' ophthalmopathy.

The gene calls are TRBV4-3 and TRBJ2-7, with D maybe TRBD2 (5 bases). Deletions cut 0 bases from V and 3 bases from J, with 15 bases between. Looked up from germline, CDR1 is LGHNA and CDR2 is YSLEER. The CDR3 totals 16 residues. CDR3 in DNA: TGCGCCAGCAGCCAAGATACCCACGGCCGGGGCTACGAGCAGTACTTC. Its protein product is CASSQDTHGRGYEQYF.

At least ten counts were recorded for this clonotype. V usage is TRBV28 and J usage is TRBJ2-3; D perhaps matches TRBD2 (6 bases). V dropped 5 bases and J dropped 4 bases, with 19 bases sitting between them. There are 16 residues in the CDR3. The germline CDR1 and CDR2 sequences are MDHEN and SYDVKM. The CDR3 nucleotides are TGTGCCAGCAGTACCCGAAGCGGGCCTGACCCAGATACGCAGTATTTT. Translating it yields CASSTRSGPDPDTQYF. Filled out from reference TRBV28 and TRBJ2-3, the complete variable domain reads DVKVTQSSRYLVKRTGEKVFLECVQDMDHENMFWYRQDPGLGLRLIYFSYDVKMKEKGDIPEGYSVSREKKERFSLILESASTNQTSMYLCASSTRSGPDPDTQYFGPGTRLTVL.

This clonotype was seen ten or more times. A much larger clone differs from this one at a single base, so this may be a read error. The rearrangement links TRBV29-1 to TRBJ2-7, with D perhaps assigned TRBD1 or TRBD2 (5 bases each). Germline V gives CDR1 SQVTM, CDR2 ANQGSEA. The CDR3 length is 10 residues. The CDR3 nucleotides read TGCAACGTAGGGACGGACGAGCAGTACTTC. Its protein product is CNVGTDEQYF.

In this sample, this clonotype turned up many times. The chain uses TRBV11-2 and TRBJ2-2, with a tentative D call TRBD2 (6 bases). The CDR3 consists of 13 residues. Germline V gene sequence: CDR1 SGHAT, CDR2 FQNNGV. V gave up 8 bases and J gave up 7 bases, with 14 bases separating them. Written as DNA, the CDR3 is TGTGCCAGCGGCCCAGGGAGGAACGGGGAGCTGTTTTTT. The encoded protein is CASGPGRNGELFF.

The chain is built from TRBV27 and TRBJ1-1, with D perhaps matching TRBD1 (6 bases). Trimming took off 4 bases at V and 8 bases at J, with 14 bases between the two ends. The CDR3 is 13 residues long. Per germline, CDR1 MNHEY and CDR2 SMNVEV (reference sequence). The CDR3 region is CASSSRGGDEAFF. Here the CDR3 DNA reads TGTGCCAGCAGTTCCAGGGGTGGGGACGAAGCTTTCTTT.

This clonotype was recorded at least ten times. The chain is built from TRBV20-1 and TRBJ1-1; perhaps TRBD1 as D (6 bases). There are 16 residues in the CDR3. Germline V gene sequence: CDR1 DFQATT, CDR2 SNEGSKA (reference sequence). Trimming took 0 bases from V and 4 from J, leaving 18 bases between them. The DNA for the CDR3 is TGCAGTGCTAGAGATCATATGGTGAAAGGGGGCACTGAAGCTTTCTTT. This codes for CSARDHMVKGGTEAFF.

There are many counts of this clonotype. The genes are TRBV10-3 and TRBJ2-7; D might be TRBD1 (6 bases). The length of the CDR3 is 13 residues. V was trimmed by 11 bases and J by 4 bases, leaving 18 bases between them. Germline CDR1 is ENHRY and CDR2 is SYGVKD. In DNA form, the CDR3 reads TGTGCCGCCAAGGGGACAAGTGTGTACGAGCAGTACTTC. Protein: CAAKGTSVYEQYF.

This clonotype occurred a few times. CDR3 sequence: CSASPGTGYSNQPQHF. The DNA for the CDR3 is TGCAGTGCCTCACCTGGGACAGGCTATAGCAATCAGCCCCAGCATTTT. This chain links TRBV20-1 with TRBJ1-5; 8 positions agree with TRBD1. V gave up 6 bases and J gave up 0 bases; unmatched junction bases: 10. The CDR3 has 16 residues. CDR1 is DFQATT and CDR2 is SNEGSKA in the germline V gene (reference sequence).

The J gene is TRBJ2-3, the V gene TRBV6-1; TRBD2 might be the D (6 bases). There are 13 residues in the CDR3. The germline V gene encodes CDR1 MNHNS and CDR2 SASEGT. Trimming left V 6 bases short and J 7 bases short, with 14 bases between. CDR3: CASSAPGTHTQYF. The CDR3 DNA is TGTGCCAGCAGCGCCCCCGGGACTCATACGCAGTATTTT.

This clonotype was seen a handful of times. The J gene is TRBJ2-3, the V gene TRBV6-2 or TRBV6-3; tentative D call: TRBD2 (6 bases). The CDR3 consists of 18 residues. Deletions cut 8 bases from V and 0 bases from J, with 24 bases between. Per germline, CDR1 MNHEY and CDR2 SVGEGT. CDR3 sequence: CASYLALWGTSSTDTQYF. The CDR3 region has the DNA TGTGCCAGCTACCTCGCGCTCTGGGGGACTTCTAGCACAGATACGCAGTATTTT.

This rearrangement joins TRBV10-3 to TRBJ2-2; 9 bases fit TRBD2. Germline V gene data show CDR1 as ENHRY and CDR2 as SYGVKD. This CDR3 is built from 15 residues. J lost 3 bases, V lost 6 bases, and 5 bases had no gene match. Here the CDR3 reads CAIRTIAGDTGELFF. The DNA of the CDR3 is TGTGCCATCAGAACGATAGCGGGAGACACCGGGGAGCTGTTTTTT.

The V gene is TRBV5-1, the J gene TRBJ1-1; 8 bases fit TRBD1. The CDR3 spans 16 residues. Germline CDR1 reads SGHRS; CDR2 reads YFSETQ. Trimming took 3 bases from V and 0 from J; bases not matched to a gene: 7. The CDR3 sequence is CASSSRGLFVNTEAFF. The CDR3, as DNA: TGCGCCAGCAGCTCCAGGGGGCTGTTTGTGAACACTGAAGCTTTCTTT. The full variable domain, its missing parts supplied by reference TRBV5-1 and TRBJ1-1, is KAGVTQTPRYLIKTRGQQVTLSCSPISGHRSVSWYQQTPGQGLQFLFEYFSETQRNKGNFPGRFSGRQFSNSRSEMNVSTLELGDSALYLCASSSRGLFVNTEAFFGQGTRLTVV.

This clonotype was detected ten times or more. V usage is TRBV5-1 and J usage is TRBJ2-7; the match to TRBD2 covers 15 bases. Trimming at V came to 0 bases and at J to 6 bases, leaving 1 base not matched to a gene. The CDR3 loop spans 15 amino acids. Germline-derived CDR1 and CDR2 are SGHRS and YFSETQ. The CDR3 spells CASSLGGLAGGEQYF. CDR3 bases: TGCGCCAGCAGCTTGGGGGGACTAGCGGGAGGCGAGCAGTACTTC.

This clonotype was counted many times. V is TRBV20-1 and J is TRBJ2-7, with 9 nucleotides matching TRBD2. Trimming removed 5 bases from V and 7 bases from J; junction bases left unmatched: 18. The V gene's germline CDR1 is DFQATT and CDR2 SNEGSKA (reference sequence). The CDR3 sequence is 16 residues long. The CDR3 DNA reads TGCAGTGCTCCACATCCCCTGTATAGCGGGAGTCGAGAGCAGTACTTC. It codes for CSAPHPLYSGSREQYF.

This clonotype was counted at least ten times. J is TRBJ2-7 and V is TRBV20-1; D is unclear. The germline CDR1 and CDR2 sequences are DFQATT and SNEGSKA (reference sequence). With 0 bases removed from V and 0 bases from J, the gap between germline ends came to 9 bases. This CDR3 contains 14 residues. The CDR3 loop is CSARDEASSYEQYF. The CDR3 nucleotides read TGCAGTGCTAGAGATGAGGCTAGCTCCTACGAGCAGTACTTC.

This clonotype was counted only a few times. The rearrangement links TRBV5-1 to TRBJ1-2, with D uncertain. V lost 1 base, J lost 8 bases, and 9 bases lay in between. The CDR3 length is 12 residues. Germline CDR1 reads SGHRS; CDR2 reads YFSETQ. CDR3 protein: CASSLHHNGYTF. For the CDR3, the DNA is TGCGCCAGCAGCTTGCATCACAACGGCTACACCTTC.

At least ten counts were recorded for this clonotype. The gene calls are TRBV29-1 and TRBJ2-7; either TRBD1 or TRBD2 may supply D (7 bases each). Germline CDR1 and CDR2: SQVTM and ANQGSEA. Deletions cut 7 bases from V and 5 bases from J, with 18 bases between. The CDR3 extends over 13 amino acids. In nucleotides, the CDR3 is TGCAGCGCCAAACCGTCAGGGGGGGACGAGCAGTACTTC. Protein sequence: CSAKPSGGDEQYF.

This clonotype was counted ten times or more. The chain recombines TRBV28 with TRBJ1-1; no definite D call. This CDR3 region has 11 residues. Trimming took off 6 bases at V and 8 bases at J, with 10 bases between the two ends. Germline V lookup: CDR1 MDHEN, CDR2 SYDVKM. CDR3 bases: TGTGCCAGCAGAAGCCTGATAGAAGCTTTCTTT. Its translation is CASRSLIEAFF.

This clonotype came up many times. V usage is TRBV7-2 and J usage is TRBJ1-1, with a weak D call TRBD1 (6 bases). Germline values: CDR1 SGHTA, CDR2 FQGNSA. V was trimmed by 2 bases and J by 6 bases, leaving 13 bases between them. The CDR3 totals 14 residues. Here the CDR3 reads CASSLRQGSAEAFF. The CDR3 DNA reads TGTGCCAGCAGCTTACGGCAGGGGAGCGCTGAAGCTTTCTTT.

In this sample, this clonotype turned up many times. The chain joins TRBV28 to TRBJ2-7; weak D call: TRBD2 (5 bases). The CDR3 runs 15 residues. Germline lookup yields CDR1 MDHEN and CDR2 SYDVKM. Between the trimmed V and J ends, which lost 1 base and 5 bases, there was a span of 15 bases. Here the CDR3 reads CASSLLGASLDEQYF. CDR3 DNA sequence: TGTGCCAGCAGTTTATTGGGAGCCTCCCTAGACGAGCAGTACTTC.

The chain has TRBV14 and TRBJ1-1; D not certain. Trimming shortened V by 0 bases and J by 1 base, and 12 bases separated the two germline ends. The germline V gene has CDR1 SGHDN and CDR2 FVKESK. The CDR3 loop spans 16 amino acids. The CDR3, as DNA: TGTGCCAGCAGCCAAGATAGGTGGCGGCCGAACACTGAAGCTTTCTTT. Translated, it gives CASSQDRWRPNTEAFF.

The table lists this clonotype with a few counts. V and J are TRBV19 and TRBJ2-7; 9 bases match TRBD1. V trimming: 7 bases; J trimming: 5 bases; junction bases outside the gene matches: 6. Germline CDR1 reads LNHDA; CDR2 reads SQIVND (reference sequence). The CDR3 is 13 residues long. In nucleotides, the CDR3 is TGTGCCAGTACGGGACAGGGTTGGGACGAGCAGTACTTC. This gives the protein CASTGQGWDEQYF. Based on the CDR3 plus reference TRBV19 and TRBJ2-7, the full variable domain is DGGITQSPKYLFRKEGQNVTLSCEQNLNHDAMYWYRQDPGQGLRLIYYSQIVNDFQKGDIAEGYSVSREKKESFPLTVTSAQKNPTAFYLCASTGQGWDEQYFGPGTRLTVT.

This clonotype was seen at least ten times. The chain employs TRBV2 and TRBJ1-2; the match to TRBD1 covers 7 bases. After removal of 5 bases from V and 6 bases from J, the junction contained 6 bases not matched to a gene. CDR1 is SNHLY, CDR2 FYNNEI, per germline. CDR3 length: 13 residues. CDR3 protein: CASSIQGNDGYTF. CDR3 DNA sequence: TGTGCCAGCAGTATACAGGGGAATGATGGCTACACCTTC.

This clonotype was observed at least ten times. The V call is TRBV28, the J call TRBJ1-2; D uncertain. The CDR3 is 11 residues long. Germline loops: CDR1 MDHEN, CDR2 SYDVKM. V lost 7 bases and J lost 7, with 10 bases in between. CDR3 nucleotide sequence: TGTGCCAGCACCCGGGGTTTTGGCTACACCTTC. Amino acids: CASTRGFGYTF.

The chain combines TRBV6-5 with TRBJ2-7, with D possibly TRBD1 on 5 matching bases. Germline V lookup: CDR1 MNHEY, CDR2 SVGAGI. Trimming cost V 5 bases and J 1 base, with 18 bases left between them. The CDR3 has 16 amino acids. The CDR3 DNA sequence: TGTGCCAGCAGTAACCCGAACTCAGGGAAATCCTACGAGCAGTACTTC. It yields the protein CASSNPNSGKSYEQYF.

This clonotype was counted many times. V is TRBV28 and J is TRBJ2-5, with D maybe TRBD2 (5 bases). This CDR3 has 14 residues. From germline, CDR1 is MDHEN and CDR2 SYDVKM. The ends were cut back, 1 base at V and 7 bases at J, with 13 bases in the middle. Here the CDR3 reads CASSLLAFDGTQYF. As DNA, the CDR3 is TGTGCCAGCAGTTTATTAGCGTTCGACGGGACCCAGTACTTC.

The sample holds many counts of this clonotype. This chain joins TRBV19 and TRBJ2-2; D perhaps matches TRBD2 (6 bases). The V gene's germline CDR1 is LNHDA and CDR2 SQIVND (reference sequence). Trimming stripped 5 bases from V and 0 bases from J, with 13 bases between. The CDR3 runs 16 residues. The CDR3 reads CASSPREFANTGELFF. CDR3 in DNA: TGTGCCAGTAGTCCCCGGGAGTTCGCGAACACCGGGGAGCTGTTTTTT.